This passage covers 14 T cell receptor beta chains from one sample sequenced in a study of CD8 T cells in Susac syndrome. Reverse transcription of about 0.5 to 1 ug RNA used random hexamers. TCRdb reprocessed the immunoSEQ multiplex PCR reads via MiXCR and lists one record per CDR3 protein. The profile shows fewer than 150,000 distinct CDR3 sequences, around 94% of them singletons. Sequenced sample: CD8+ T cells from PBMCs. Source of these receptors: a human donor in good health.

This chain links TRBV4-3 with TRBJ2-7; 9 nucleotides align to TRBD1. CDR1 LGHNA and CDR2 YSLEER come from the germline V gene. J gave up 0 bases and V 3 bases, and 3 bases lay outside the gene matches. CDR3 length: 15 amino acids. The CDR3 reads CASSQGQGDSYEQYF. In nucleotides, the CDR3 is TGCGCCAGCAGCCAGGGACAGGGAGACTCCTACGAGCAGTACTTC.

This chain uses TRBV7-9 with TRBJ1-2; D perhaps matches TRBD1 (5 bases). V lost 5 bases and J 8 bases, leaving 9 bases between the germline ends. This CDR3 has 11 amino acids. Germline CDR1 and CDR2: SEHNR and FQNEAQ (reference sequence). The CDR3 coding sequence is TGTGCCAGCAGCGGAAAGGGGGGCTACACCTTC. As protein: CASSGKGGYTF.

This chain connects TRBV7-2 to TRBJ2-3, with TRBD1 matching over 7 bases. The germline V gene encodes CDR1 SGHTA and CDR2 FQGNSA. The CDR3 extends over 15 amino acids. The trim removed 5 bases at V and 2 bases at J, leaving 7 bases unmatched. For the CDR3, the DNA is TGTGCCAGCAGCGCCGGGACAGCTAACACAGATACGCAGTATTTT. This codes for CASSAGTANTDTQYF.

The rearrangement links TRBV3-1 to TRBJ2-3; TRBD2 aligns across 7 bases. V lost 4 bases and J lost 2; bases outside the gene matches: 9. Germline assignment: CDR1 LGHDT and CDR2 YNNKEL (reference sequence). This CDR3 has 16 amino acids. The CDR3 protein is CASSPVSGIITDTQYF. DNA of the CDR3: TGTGCCAGCAGCCCAGTGAGCGGGATTATCACAGATACGCAGTATTTT.

This sequence joins TRBV7-9 and TRBJ2-3, with D tentatively TRBD1 (5 bases). The CDR3 sequence is 15 residues long. V lost 5 bases, J lost 2 bases, and 14 bases lay in between. CDR1 and CDR2 from the germline V gene are SEHNR and FQNEAQ (reference sequence). The chain's CDR3 is CASSGGTGPTDTQYF. The DNA of the CDR3 is TGTGCCAGCAGCGGCGGCACAGGACCCACAGATACGCAGTATTTT.

The V and J genes are TRBV19 and TRBJ1-2; D gene uncertain. The CDR3 covers 13 residues. V lost 6 bases to trimming and J lost 4 bases, with 12 bases between them. The germline CDR1 and CDR2 sequences are LNHDA and SQIVND (reference sequence). CDR3 DNA: TGTGCCAGTAGCGCGTCCGCAGGCTATGGCTACACCTTC. The encoded protein is CASSASAGYGYTF.

The CDR3 is CRANLAGVTNEQFF. The DNA for the CDR3 is TGCAGAGCAAATCTAGCGGGAGTCACCAATGAGCAGTTCTTC. The chain has TRBV29-1 and TRBJ2-1; 10 bases agree with TRBD2. Germline CDR1 and CDR2: SQVTM and ANQGSEA. The CDR3 covers 14 residues.

The chain recombines TRBV30 with TRBJ1-5, with D maybe TRBD1 (6 bases). V lost 1 base, J lost 4 bases, and 8 bases lay in between. The CDR3 is 13 amino acids. CDR1 and CDR2 from the germline V gene are GTSNPN and SVGIG (reference sequence). CDR3 in amino acids: CAWSGDTNQPQHF. The DNA of the CDR3 is TGTGCCTGGAGTGGGGACACAAATCAGCCCCAGCATTTT.

The rearrangement joins TRBV9 to TRBJ2-2; 10 bases line up with TRBD2. Looked up from germline, CDR1 is SGDLS and CDR2 is YYNGEE. The CDR3 spans 17 residues. With V trimmed by 1 base and J by 2 bases, 5 bases remained unmatched. CDR3: CASSVTSGEINTGELFF. The CDR3 bases are TGTGCCAGCAGCGTAACTAGCGGGGAAATCAACACCGGGGAGCTGTTTTTT.

This clonotype was counted between two and nine times. The J gene is TRBJ2-2, the V gene TRBV7-9, with D possibly matching TRBD2 (6 bases). The V gene lost 4 bases and the J gene lost 0 bases, with 9 bases spanning the gap. Looked up from germline, CDR1 is SEHNR and CDR2 is FQNEAQ (reference sequence). The CDR3 contains 15 residues. CDR3 bases: TGTGCCAGCAGCTCCGGGACTTCGAACACCGGGGAGCTGTTTTTT. Amino acid sequence: CASSSGTSNTGELFF.

This clonotype was observed a handful of times. J is TRBJ2-7 and V is TRBV11-2; no clear D. The CDR3 length is 12 residues. Germline CDR1 reads SGHAT; CDR2 reads FQNNGV. V lost 4 bases and J 4 bases, leaving 8 bases between the germline ends. DNA of the CDR3: TGTGCCAGCAGCTCCCAAGAGTACGAGCAGTACTTC. This translates into CASSSQEYEQYF.

The J gene is TRBJ2-5, the V gene TRBV7-9, with D maybe TRBD1 (5 bases). This CDR3 contains 13 residues. Per germline, CDR1 SEHNR and CDR2 FQNEAQ (reference sequence). The V end was cut by 5 bases, the J end by 3 bases, with 10 bases between. In DNA form, the CDR3 reads TGTGCCAGCAGCGTTGAAGGGGAAGAGACCCAGTACTTC. Protein sequence: CASSVEGEETQYF.

The chain couples TRBV24-1 to TRBJ2-7; D could derive from TRBD1 or TRBD2 (5 bases each). Germline V gene sequence: CDR1 KGHDR, CDR2 SFDVKD. The CDR3 has 15 amino acids. The ends were cut back, 3 bases at V and 1 base at J, with 12 bases in the middle. The CDR3 bases are TGTGCCACCAGTGATCACCGGGACGTATCCTACGAGCAGTACTTC. Translating gives CATSDHRDVSYEQYF.

The rearrangement uses TRBV7-9 and TRBJ2-1, with D tentatively TRBD2 (6 bases). The V gene lost 5 bases and the J gene lost 2 bases, with 13 bases spanning the gap. Germline V gene sequence: CDR1 SEHNR, CDR2 FQNEAQ (reference sequence). This CDR3 region has 15 residues. This CDR3 is CASSRGNPPYNEQFF. DNA for the CDR3: TGTGCCAGCAGCCGCGGGAATCCCCCCTACAATGAGCAGTTCTTC. The complete variable domain, with remaining parts taken from reference TRBV7-9 and TRBJ2-1, reads DTGVSQNPRHKITKRGQNVTFRCDPISEHNRLYWYRQTLGQGPEFLTYFQNEAQLEKSRLLSDRFSAERPKGSFSTLEIQRTEQGDSAMYLCASSRGNPPYNEQFFGPGTRLTVL.